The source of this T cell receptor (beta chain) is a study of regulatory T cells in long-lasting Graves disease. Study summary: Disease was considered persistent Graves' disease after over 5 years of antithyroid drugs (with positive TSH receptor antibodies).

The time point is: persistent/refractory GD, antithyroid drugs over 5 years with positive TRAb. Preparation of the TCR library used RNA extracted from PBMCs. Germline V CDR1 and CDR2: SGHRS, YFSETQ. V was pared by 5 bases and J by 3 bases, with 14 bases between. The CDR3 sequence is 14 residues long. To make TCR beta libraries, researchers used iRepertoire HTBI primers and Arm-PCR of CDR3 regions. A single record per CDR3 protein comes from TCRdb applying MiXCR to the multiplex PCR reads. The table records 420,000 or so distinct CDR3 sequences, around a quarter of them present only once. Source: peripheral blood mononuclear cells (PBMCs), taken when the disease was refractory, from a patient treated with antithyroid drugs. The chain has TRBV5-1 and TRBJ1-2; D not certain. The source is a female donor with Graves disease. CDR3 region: CASRGSFSDYGYTF. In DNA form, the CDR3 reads TGCGCCAGCAGGGGGTCCTTCAGCGACTATGGCTACACCTTC.